Presented here are 26 T cell receptor beta chains from one specimen sequenced in a study of T cells after posttransplantation cyclophosphamide. The naive gate required viable CD3+CD4+ or CD3+CD8+ cells with CCR7+CD45RA+CD45RO-CD95-CD27+CD28+ phenotype. The table came from immunoSEQ multiplex PCR; TCRdb's copy has only in-frame clones and leaves some out. The sample lists 10,000 or so clones; roughly 98% were seen once. The sample taken for sequencing was naive CD4+ T cells sorted from PBMCs. These receptors all come from a woman aged 55-69 years in good health, CMV-negative, and a related stem cell transplant donor.

The rearrangement links TRBV28 to TRBJ2-2; 7 nucleotides align to TRBD1. The length of the CDR3 is 19 residues. V trimming: 1 base; J trimming: 4 bases; junction bases outside the gene matches: 15. Germline CDR1 MDHEN, CDR2 SYDVKM. The CDR3: CASSLFPPGGSAFTGELFF. As DNA, the CDR3 is TGTGCCAGCAGTTTATTCCCTCCAGGGGGATCGGCATTCACCGGGGAGCTGTTTTTT.

CDR3 amino acids: CASSLWQGTYEQYF. The CDR3, as DNA: TGCGCCAGCAGCTTATGGCAGGGCACCTACGAGCAGTACTTC. This chain joins TRBV5-1 and TRBJ2-7; TRBD1 might be the D (5 bases). V dropped 2 bases and J dropped 2 bases, with 11 bases sitting between them. The CDR3 totals 14 residues. The germline gives CDR1 SGHRS, CDR2 YFSETQ.

As to this clone: At one end, the junction sequence differs from germline, possibly due to a read error. Other DNA variants within this sample encode the same CDR3. The chain links TRBV7-2 to TRBJ1-6; possible D gene TRBD1, 5 bases. Germline CDR1 SGHTA, CDR2 FQGNSA. This CDR3 region has 15 residues. Written as DNA, the CDR3 is TGTGCCAGCAGCTCAGGGAACTCCTATAATTCCCCCCTCCACTTT. Translated, it gives CASSSGNSYNSPLHF.

J is TRBJ2-3 and V is TRBV7-8; 8 nucleotides align to TRBD1. The germline V gene has CDR1 SGHVS and CDR2 FQNEAQ. The CDR3 runs 16 residues. J lost 3 bases, V lost 3 bases, and 8 bases had no gene match. The CDR3 loop is CASSFHQGAATDTQYF. The CDR3 region has the DNA TGTGCCAGCAGCTTTCACCAGGGGGCGGCTACAGATACGCAGTATTTT.

This chain uses TRBV2 with TRBJ1-2, with D possibly matching TRBD1 (5 bases). From germline, CDR1 is SNHLY and CDR2 FYNNEI. CDR3 length: 16 residues. Trimming removed 5 bases from V and 2 bases from J, with 18 bases in between. This CDR3 is CASSKYQGWENYGYTF. The CDR3 nucleotides read TGTGCCAGCAGTAAATACCAGGGTTGGGAAAACTATGGCTACACCTTC.

Only one count was recorded for this clone. The chain has TRBV6-4 and TRBJ1-5, with D perhaps TRBD1 (5 bases). Between the trimmed V and J ends, which lost 3 bases and 7 bases, there was a span of 13 bases. The CDR3 covers 14 residues. Germline V CDR1 and CDR2: MRHNA, SNTAGT. CDR3 sequence: CASSEGQGGQPQHF. In nucleotides, the CDR3 is TGTGCCAGCAGTGAAGGGCAGGGCGGACAGCCCCAGCATTTT.

The chain is built from TRBV9 and TRBJ2-7; D is perhaps TRBD2 (6 bases). V shed 1 base and J shed 9 bases, with 8 bases lying between them. CDR1 is SGDLS and CDR2 is YYNGEE in the germline V gene. The CDR3 contains 11 residues. CDR3 nucleotide sequence: TGTGCCAGCAGCGTACGGGGGATGCAGTACGTC. Its protein is CASSVRGMQYV.

This chain links TRBV6-1 with TRBJ2-7, with 7 bases that match TRBD2. The length of the CDR3 is 15 residues. The germline V gene has CDR1 MNHNS and CDR2 SASEGT. V was pared by 5 bases and J by 1 base, with 8 bases of the junction left unmatched. The DNA of the CDR3 is TGTGCCAGCAGTCACAGCGGGACTGGATCCTACGAGCAGTACTTC. This gives the protein CASSHSGTGSYEQYF.

The genes are TRBV2 and TRBJ1-3; D is possibly TRBD1 (6 bases). The CDR3 loop spans 16 amino acids. Germline V gene data show CDR1 as SNHLY and CDR2 as FYNNEI. Trimming left V 6 bases short and J 1 base short, with 16 bases between. The DNA of the CDR3 is TGTGCCAGCAGGGGCCCGGGACACCCTTCTGGAAACACCATATATTTT. It translates to CASRGPGHPSGNTIYF. Looking up the rest from reference TRBV2 and TRBJ1-3 gives the full variable domain: EPEVTQTPSHQVTQMGQEVILRCVPISNHLYFYWYRQILGQKVEFLVSFYNNEISEKSEIFDDQFSVERPDGSNFTLKIRSTKLEDSAMYFCASRGPGHPSGNTIYFGEGSWLTVV.

The CDR3 nucleotides are TGTGCCAGCAGCTTACATTCTAGCGGGAGCACCGGGGAGCTGTTTTTT. Protein product: CASSLHSSGSTGELFF. This rearrangement joins TRBV7-7 to TRBJ2-2; 10 nucleotides line up with TRBD2. V was clipped by 2 bases and J by 4 bases; unmatched bases: 4. Germline CDR1 reads SSHAT; CDR2 reads FNYEAQ (reference sequence). This CDR3 spans 16 amino acids. Together with reference TRBV7-7 and TRBJ2-2, the CDR3 gives the full variable domain: GAGVSQSPRYKVTKRGQDVTLRCDPISSHATLYWYQQALGQGPEFLTYFNYEAQPDKSGLPSDRFSAERPEGSISTLTIQRTEQRDSAMYRCASSLHSSGSTGELFFGEGSRLTVL.

V is TRBV6-1 and J is TRBJ1-1; D uncertain. The CDR3 sequence is 13 residues long. Trimming left V 1 base short and J 6 bases short, with 9 bases between. Looked up from germline, CDR1 is MNHNS and CDR2 is SASEGT. The CDR3 reads CASSEDWRAEAFF. DNA of the CDR3: TGTGCCAGCAGTGAAGATTGGAGAGCTGAAGCTTTCTTT.

V and J are TRBV2 and TRBJ2-5; unclear D gene. CDR1 is SNHLY and CDR2 is FYNNEI in the germline V gene. The CDR3 spans 11 residues. Trimming pared 5 bases from V and 3 bases from J, leaving 4 bases between. The CDR3 sequence is CASSLEETQYF. In nucleotides, the CDR3 is TGTGCCAGCAGTCTAGAAGAGACCCAGTACTTC.

The genes are TRBV11-2 and TRBJ2-5, with 10 nucleotides matching TRBD1. Unmatched junction bases numbered 8, after V lost 5 bases and J lost 5 bases. Germline CDR1 is SGHAT and CDR2 is FQNNGV. This CDR3 is 15 amino acids long. The CDR3 region has the DNA TGTGCCAGCAGCCGGGACAGGGGATCGTCGGAGACCCAGTACTTC. It specifies CASSRDRGSSETQYF.

The chain joins TRBV10-3 to TRBJ2-2, with D perhaps TRBD2 (6 bases). The V and J ends lost 10 bases and 2 bases respectively, with 17 bases between them. CDR1 ENHRY and CDR2 SYGVKD come from the germline V gene. This CDR3 spans 15 amino acids. The CDR3 sequence: CATGTFPQNTGELFF. The CDR3 region has the DNA TGTGCCACCGGGACTTTCCCACAAAACACCGGGGAGCTGTTTTTT.

The chain joins TRBV18 to TRBJ1-5; unclear D gene. V lost 2 bases to trimming and J lost 2 bases, with 4 bases between them. Germline assignment: CDR1 KGHSH and CDR2 LQKENI. The CDR3 covers 13 residues. CDR3 nucleotides: TGTGCCAGCTCACCAGGGCGCAATCAGCCCCAGCATTTT. Protein: CASSPGRNQPQHF.

The V gene is TRBV6-6, the J gene TRBJ1-1, with 8 bases identical to TRBD1. With V trimmed by 7 bases and J by 4 bases, 11 bases remained unmatched. This CDR3 contains 15 residues. Germline V gives CDR1 MNHNY, CDR2 SVGAGI (reference sequence). DNA for the CDR3: TGTGCCAGCACCTGGGGCAGGGGGCCGATCACTGAAGCTTTCTTT. Amino acids: CASTWGRGPITEAFF.

This clone was found a few times. The gene calls are TRBV10-2 and TRBJ2-5; 9 nucleotides line up with TRBD2. The CDR3 sequence is 17 residues long. V shed 2 bases, J shed 0 bases, and the junction held 7 bases outside the gene matches. Germline V gene data show CDR1 as WSHSY and CDR2 as SAAADI. Here the CDR3 DNA reads TGCGCCAGCAGTGAGAGTCGGGAGCGGGGGGACCAAGAGACCCAGTACTTC. This codes for CASSESRERGDQETQYF.

This chain's CDR3 is CASSETSGRYLAKNIQYF. CDR3 DNA sequence: TGTGCCAGCAGTGAGACTAGCGGGAGGTACCTAGCCAAAAACATTCAGTACTTC. This chain connects TRBV2 to TRBJ2-4, with 13 bases aligning to TRBD2. The V segment lost 3 bases and the J segment 0 bases; nucleotides outside the gene matches: 5. Looked up from germline, CDR1 is SNHLY and CDR2 is FYNNEI. The CDR3 has 18 amino acids.

The chain combines TRBV30 with TRBJ2-1; possibly TRBD2 for D (5 bases). CDR3 length: 14 residues. Trimming pared 5 bases from V and 2 bases from J, leaving 13 bases between. Germline CDR1 and CDR2: GTSNPN and SVGIG (reference sequence). The CDR3 sequence is CAWVGRGPYNEQFF. In DNA, the CDR3 is TGTGCCTGGGTGGGCCGAGGGCCCTACAATGAGCAGTTCTTC.

The J gene is TRBJ1-1, the V gene TRBV6-6; possibly TRBD1 for D (5 bases). The V end lost 5 bases, the J end lost 5 bases, and 15 bases lay between the germline ends. In germline, CDR1 is MNHNY, CDR2 SVGAGI (reference sequence). The CDR3 is made up of 14 amino acids. The CDR3 reads CASSPPGEGTEAFF. As DNA, the CDR3 is TGTGCCAGCAGTCCCCCGGGGGAGGGAACTGAAGCTTTCTTT.

J is TRBJ2-3 and V is TRBV5-1, with 7 bases matching TRBD1. Germline lookup yields CDR1 SGHRS and CDR2 YFSETQ. V trimming: 5 bases; J trimming: 2 bases; junction bases outside the gene matches: 2. There are 13 residues in the CDR3. The CDR3 here is CASRTGLTDTQYF. CDR3 nucleotide sequence: TGCGCCAGCAGGACAGGGCTCACAGATACGCAGTATTTT.

This sequence joins TRBV19 and TRBJ2-3; 7 bases match TRBD1. The ends lost 6 bases at V and 1 base at J; junction bases unmatched: 7. Germline V gene sequence: CDR1 LNHDA, CDR2 SQIVND (reference sequence). The CDR3 contains 15 residues. The chain's CDR3 is CASRQEGTGTDTQYF. As DNA, the CDR3 is TGTGCCAGTAGACAGGAAGGGACAGGCACAGATACGCAGTATTTT.

The chain joins TRBV5-1 to TRBJ2-3; the match to TRBD2 covers 7 bases. CDR3 size: 20 residues. V shed 4 bases, J shed 0 bases, and the junction held 20 bases outside the gene matches. CDR1 and CDR2 (germline): SGHRS, YFSETQ. The CDR3 nucleotides are TGCGCCAGCAGCCGCGGACTAGGAGATAAAGGTGGTATGAGCACAGATACGCAGTATTTT. Its protein product is CASSRGLGDKGGMSTDTQYF.

The gene calls are TRBV2 and TRBJ2-1; TRBD2 is a possible D gene (6 bases). The CDR3 spans 15 residues. V lost 3 bases and J 3 bases, leaving 12 bases between the germline ends. CDR1 SNHLY and CDR2 FYNNEI come from the germline V gene. The CDR3 sequence: CASSDGGVGYNEQFF. The CDR3 DNA reads as TGTGCCAGCAGTGACGGGGGTGTGGGCTACAATGAGCAGTTCTTC.

This chain joins TRBV5-1 and TRBJ2-7; tentatively, D is TRBD1 (5 bases). In germline, CDR1 is SGHRS, CDR2 YFSETQ. V dropped 0 bases and J dropped 4 bases, with 8 bases sitting between them. The CDR3 length is 13 residues. CDR3 bases: TGCGCCAGCAGCTTGGAAGGGGCTTACGAGCAGTACTTC. It specifies CASSLEGAYEQYF.

The rearrangement links TRBV5-1 to TRBJ2-5; a weak D match, TRBD1 (5 bases). Germline values: CDR1 SGHRS, CDR2 YFSETQ. V lost 0 bases to trimming and J lost 4 bases, with 10 bases between them. This CDR3 region has 14 residues. The CDR3 is CASSLVPGRETQYF. CDR3 sequence (DNA): TGCGCCAGCAGCTTGGTTCCAGGGCGAGAGACCCAGTACTTC. Using reference TRBV5-1 and TRBJ2-5 for the parts outside the CDR3, the full variable domain is KAGVTQTPRYLIKTRGQQVTLSCSPISGHRSVSWYQQTPGQGLQFLFEYFSETQRNKGNFPGRFSGRQFSNSRSEMNVSTLELGDSALYLCASSLVPGRETQYFGPGTRLLVL.